This T cell receptor (beta chain) was documented in a study of T cells in Graves' hyperthyroidism and ophthalmopathy. Broader study findings: Expanded thyroid clonotypes (above 0.001) were mostly also found in blood.

RNA transcripts served as the template for amplifying TCR beta CDR3 regions. The HTBI primer set drove a first-round RT-PCR of the TCR CDR3. TCRdb independently ran MiXCR on the multiplex PCR reads; one entry per CDR3 protein. The table shows about 410,000 distinct CDR3 sequences, with about 14% occurring only once. This clonotype was found many times. As yet, its antigen is unknown. The V and J ends lost 6 bases and 6 bases, in that order; junction bases with no gene match: 7. The CDR3 has 14 amino acids. CDR1 and CDR2 (germline): MNHNS, SASEGT. The chain uses TRBV6-1 and TRBJ2-2, with TRBD2 matching over 7 bases. What was sequenced was blood. The TCR comes from a man aged 18 to 29 with Graves' ophthalmopathy. The CDR3 protein is CASSARGDAGELFF. DNA for the CDR3: TGTGCCAGCAGCGCCCGGGGGGACGCCGGGGAGCTGTTTTTT.